What follows are 2 T cell receptor beta chains derived from one specimen sequenced in a study of blood T cell repertoires in COVID-19. The assay was immunoSEQ multiplex PCR, and TCRdb's table has in-frame clones only and misses some. The data hold under 350,000 clones, with about nine tenths observed a single time. The specimen was peripheral blood. The receptors shown here come from a man aged 50 or older with acute or convalescent COVID-19.

The chain joins TRBV7-3 to TRBJ2-3; D gene uncertain. The CDR3 is made up of 14 amino acids. CDR1 SGHTA and CDR2 FQGTGA come from the germline V gene. Between the trimmed V and J ends, which lost 5 bases and 0 bases, there was a span of 9 bases. This CDR3 is CASSLQLSTDTQYF. CDR3 coding DNA: TGTGCCAGCAGCCTACAGCTAAGCACAGATACGCAGTATTTT.

This clone was seen a single time. V gene TRBV6-5 combines with J gene TRBJ2-1, with a weak D call TRBD1 (6 bases). Germline V gives CDR1 MNHEY, CDR2 SVGAGI. Trimming left V 4 bases short and J 1 base short, with 11 bases between. The CDR3 contains 15 residues. This CDR3 reads CASSWKGESYNEQFF. The CDR3, as DNA: TGTGCCAGCAGTTGGAAGGGGGAGTCCTACAATGAGCAGTTCTTC.